Below are 20 T cell receptor beta chains sequenced from a single sample in a study of T cells in Graves' hyperthyroidism and ophthalmopathy. The CDR3 regions of TCR beta were amplified from RNA transcripts. RT-PCR in the first round (using the HTBI primer set) targeted the TCR CDR3. TCRdb itself ran the multiplex PCR reads through MiXCR, one entry per CDR3 protein. The sample records hundreds of thousands of distinct CDR3 sequences, over 35% being singletons. What was sequenced was blood. These receptors were taken from a man between 18 and 35 years old with Graves' hyperthyroidism.

For this clonotype: A read error may produce the germline difference seen at one junction end. The rearrangement links TRBV5-6 to TRBJ1-1; no firm D call. The V gene's germline CDR1 is SGHDT and CDR2 YYEEEE. The CDR3 runs 13 residues. The CDR3 is CVSSLEANTEAFF. The DNA of the CDR3 is TGTGTCAGCAGCTTGGAGGCTAACACTGAAGCTTTCTTT.

This chain uses TRBV19 with TRBJ1-5; D perhaps matches TRBD1 (5 bases). Per germline, CDR1 LNHDA and CDR2 SQIVND (reference sequence). V lost 5 bases and J lost 3, with 11 bases in between. There are 14 residues in the CDR3. CDR3 in DNA: TGTGCCAGTAGTCCGGGACCGCACAATCAGCCCCAGCATTTT. Its protein is CASSPGPHNQPQHF.

CDR3 protein: CASSQDEGGGAMYEQYF. The DNA for the CDR3 is TGCGCCAGCAGCCAAGATGAAGGCGGGGGGGCCATGTACGAGCAGTACTTC. V is TRBV4-3 and J is TRBJ2-7, with 9 bases aligning to TRBD2. The germline gives CDR1 LGHNA, CDR2 YSLEER. CDR3 length equals 17 residues. After removal of 0 bases from V and 4 bases from J, the junction contained 10 bases not matched to a gene.

At least ten counts were recorded for this clonotype. The V call is TRBV7-9, the J call TRBJ2-5; 10 bases match TRBD2. V lost 7 bases to trimming and J lost 5 bases; unmatched junction nucleotides: 10. Germline V gene lookup returns CDR1 SEHNR and CDR2 FQNEAQ (reference sequence). This CDR3 comprises 15 residues. In DNA form, the CDR3 reads TGTGCCAGCACTCGGAGCGGGGGGGCTCGTGAGACCCAGTACTTC. Residues: CASTRSGGARETQYF.

The chain uses TRBV7-2 and TRBJ2-5, with 7 positions matching TRBD2. There are 14 residues in the CDR3. Looked up from germline, CDR1 is SGHTA and CDR2 is FQGNSA. The trim removed 0 bases at V and 9 bases at J, leaving 7 bases unmatched. CDR3 DNA sequence: TGTGCCAGCAGCTTAGCCGCCGGCCGGGAGGCCCAGTACTTC. Its protein product is CASSLAAGREAQYF.

This chain uses TRBV20-1 with TRBJ2-7; TRBD2 aligns across 8 bases. Germline V gene lookup returns CDR1 DFQATT and CDR2 SNEGSKA (reference sequence). The CDR3 covers 15 residues. V was clipped by 0 bases and J by 4 bases; unmatched bases: 8. As DNA, the CDR3 is TGCAGTGCTAGAGATACACGACGGGAGGGTTACGAGCAGTACTTC. This codes for CSARDTRREGYEQYF.

This clonotype was observed once. The J gene is TRBJ1-1, the V gene TRBV19; D might be TRBD1 (6 bases). V was clipped by 11 bases and J by 0 bases, with 16 bases between them. This CDR3 contains 14 residues. CDR1 is LNHDA and CDR2 is SQIVND in the germline V gene (reference sequence). In DNA form, the CDR3 reads TGTGCCTGGAGTAAGACAGGCGTGAACACTGAAGCTTTCTTT. It codes for CAWSKTGVNTEAFF. Looking up the rest from reference TRBV19 and TRBJ1-1 gives the full variable domain: DGGITQSPKYLFRKEGQNVTLSCEQNLNHDAMYWYRQDPGQGLRLIYYSQIVNDFQKGDIAEGYSVSREKKESFPLTVTSAQKNPTAFYLCAWSKTGVNTEAFFGQGTRLTVV.

Remarks on this clonotype: The germline gene is not matched at one end of the junction; a read error may be the cause. V is TRBV6-5 and J is TRBJ2-7; 12 bases agree with TRBD2. CDR3 length: 16 residues. Per germline, CDR1 MNHEY and CDR2 SVGAGI. The DNA of the CDR3 is TGTGCCATCAGTTACTTCCTAGCGGGAGGGCCGGGGGAGCAGTACTTC. This sequence encodes CAISYFLAGGPGEQYF.

Note on this clonotype: A much larger clone is a single base away; this may be a read error. The CDR3 sequence is CASNPDGDGKLFF. In DNA form, the CDR3 reads TGTGCCAGCAACCCAGACGGGGATGGTAAACTGTTTTTT. The gene calls are TRBV7-8 and TRBJ1-4; no clear D. CDR1 and CDR2 (germline): SGHVS, FQNEAQ. The CDR3 covers 13 residues. V dropped 7 bases and J dropped 11 bases, with 17 bases sitting between them.

This clonotype is a singleton in its sample. The chain links TRBV7-2 to TRBJ1-5; 8 nucleotides match TRBD1. Per the germline V gene, CDR1 is SGHTA and CDR2 is FQGNSA. This CDR3 is 15 amino acids long. With V trimmed by 5 bases and J by 2 bases, 5 bases remained unmatched. The DNA of the CDR3 is TGTGCCAGCAGCGCACAGGGGGGGGGCAATCAGCCCCAGCATTTT. As protein: CASSAQGGGNQPQHF.

The chain links TRBV10-2 to TRBJ2-3, with TRBD2 matching 13 bases. CDR3 length: 15 residues. In germline, CDR1 is WSHSY, CDR2 SAAADI. The trim removed 7 bases at V and 4 bases at J, leaving 5 bases unmatched. DNA for the CDR3: TGCGCCAGCATGCGGACTAGCGGGAGAGCAGATACGCAGTATTTT. Amino acid sequence: CASMRTSGRADTQYF.

At least ten counts were recorded for this clonotype. This rearrangement joins TRBV7-2 to TRBJ2-7; TRBD2 is a possible D gene (6 bases). Germline loops: CDR1 SGHTA, CDR2 FQGNSA. V was cut by 8 bases and J by 6 bases, with 14 bases left in between. This CDR3 has 12 residues. The CDR3 DNA sequence: TGTGCCAGCGCCCTCCCGCGGGGCGAGCAGTACTTC. Its translation is CASALPRGEQYF. Based on the CDR3 plus reference TRBV7-2 and TRBJ2-7, the full variable domain is GAGVSQSPSNKVTEKGKDVELRCDPISGHTALYWYRQSLGQGLEFLIYFQGNSAPDKSGLPSDRFSAERTGGSVSTLTIQRTQQEDSAVYLCASALPRGEQYFGPGTRLTVT.

This clonotype was found many times. The rearrangement uses TRBV25-1 and TRBJ1-1; D gene uncertain. This CDR3 contains 11 residues. CDR1 MGHDK and CDR2 SYGVNS come from the germline V gene. V was pared by 6 bases and J by 8 bases, with 10 bases between. The CDR3 loop is CASRGRREAFF. The CDR3 region has the DNA TGTGCCAGCAGGGGCAGAAGAGAAGCTTTCTTT.

The sample holds many counts of this clonotype. The V gene is TRBV2, the J gene TRBJ2-6; D gene uncertain. V was cut by 9 bases and J by 0 bases, with 12 bases left in between. Germline values: CDR1 SNHLY, CDR2 FYNNEI. The CDR3 covers 15 residues. CDR3 loop: CASHTPSSGANVLTF. The CDR3 DNA reads as TGTGCCAGTCACACACCCAGCTCTGGGGCCAACGTCCTGACTTTC.

The chain is built from TRBV7-2 and TRBJ1-2, with TRBD1 matching 9 bases. CDR1 is SGHTA and CDR2 is FQGNSA in the germline V gene. Losses at the gene ends were 1 base for V and 5 bases for J; bases not matched to a gene: 11. The CDR3 is 17 amino acids. The CDR3 reads CASSLGSPLDRGYGYTF. CDR3 in DNA: TGTGCCAGCAGCTTAGGCTCTCCCTTGGACAGGGGATATGGCTACACCTTC.

Ten or more counts support this clonotype. The chain joins TRBV10-3 to TRBJ1-1, with 9 bases lining up with TRBD1. V trimming: 5 bases; J trimming: 5 bases; junction bases outside the gene matches: 6. Germline V gene data show CDR1 as ENHRY and CDR2 as SYGVKD. CDR3 length equals 14 residues. This chain's CDR3 is CAISPGTGITEAFF. The CDR3 DNA sequence: TGTGCCATCAGTCCCGGGACAGGGATAACTGAAGCTTTCTTT.

This clonotype showed up many times. The V and J genes are TRBV7-2 and TRBJ1-5; 7 bases agree with TRBD1. The CDR3 runs 14 residues. V lost 5 bases, J lost 6 bases, and 7 bases stayed unmatched. Germline lookup yields CDR1 SGHTA and CDR2 FQGNSA. The CDR3 loop reads CASSRFNRGQPQHF. CDR3 sequence (DNA): TGTGCCAGCAGCCGTTTTAACAGGGGTCAGCCCCAGCATTTT.

This clonotype was found many times. This CDR3 is CASSSFPDEETQYF. CDR3 DNA: TGTGCCAGCAGCTCGTTCCCAGATGAAGAGACCCAGTACTTC. J is TRBJ2-5 and V is TRBV7-2; D call uncertain. Germline lookup yields CDR1 SGHTA and CDR2 FQGNSA. Between the trimmed V and J ends, which lost 4 bases and 3 bases, there was a span of 12 bases. CDR3 length: 14 residues. Full variable domain (rest looked up from reference TRBV7-2 and TRBJ2-5): GAGVSQSPSNKVTEKGKDVELRCDPISGHTALYWYRQSLGQGLEFLIYFQGNSAPDKSGLPSDRFSAERTGGSVSTLTIQRTQQEDSAVYLCASSSFPDEETQYFGPGTRLLVL.

This chain uses TRBV2 with TRBJ1-5, with TRBD1 as a possible D gene (6 bases). Trimming stripped 0 bases from V and 1 base from J, with 13 bases between. The CDR3 spans 17 residues. Germline CDR1 is SNHLY and CDR2 is FYNNEI. CDR3 sequence: CASSEAQPRGSNQPQHF. Written as DNA, the CDR3 is TGTGCCAGCAGTGAAGCGCAACCGAGGGGGAGCAATCAGCCCCAGCATTTT.

This clonotype was counted at least ten times. This chain joins TRBV19 and TRBJ1-2, with unresolved D. V dropped 5 bases and J dropped 0 bases, with 4 bases sitting between them. This CDR3 is built from 12 residues. Per the germline V gene, CDR1 is LNHDA and CDR2 is SQIVND (reference sequence). The CDR3 region has the DNA TGTGCCAGTAGTCAAGCTAACTATGGCTACACCTTC. It specifies CASSQANYGYTF.